This entry lists 27 T cell receptor beta chains sequenced from one sample in a study of cytomegalovirus exposure and HLA in healthy donors (dated by TCRdb to 2015 to 2018). Libraries were constructed by the immunoSEQ multiplex PCR assay. A mixture of 60 forward primers for TCR Vbeta segments and 13 reverse primers for TCR Jbeta segments was used in the multiplex PCR. Entries here come from immuneACCESS through TCRdb and include only in-frame sequences with V and J called. Some clones fail to appear in such tables; in the studies checked, an unresolved V gene covers under half of the shortfall, and the cause of the remainder is unknown. Here the sample has roughly 160,000 clones; 65% to 80% occur a single time. 2.5% to 4% of the sample lies in the top ten. Source material: PBMCs. Receptor source: a woman aged 50 to 60 in good health and CMV-seropositive.

This clone was observed a few times. V is TRBV5-6 and J is TRBJ1-1; D possibly corresponds to TRBD1 (5 bases). Trimming took 0 bases from V and 9 from J, leaving 9 bases between them. The CDR3 spans 12 residues. CDR1 and CDR2 (germline): SGHDT, YYEEEE. The CDR3 DNA reads as TGTGCCAGCAGCTTGGCCCCAGGGCAAGCTTTCTTT. Protein: CASSLAPGQAFF.

V and J are TRBV14 and TRBJ2-4; 8 positions match TRBD1. The trim removed 4 bases at V and 8 bases at J, leaving 10 bases unmatched. The CDR3 is 15 amino acids. The germline CDR1 and CDR2 sequences are SGHDN and FVKESK. DNA for the CDR3: TGTGCCAGCAGCCCTCAGACAGGGGCCGGGCACATTCAGTACTTC. Translating gives CASSPQTGAGHIQYF.

This clone showed up just once. This chain uses TRBV5-1 with TRBJ1-1; 7 nucleotides match TRBD1. V trimming: 1 base; J trimming: 4 bases; junction bases outside the gene matches: 4. Per the germline V gene, CDR1 is SGHRS and CDR2 is YFSETQ. The CDR3 contains 14 residues. CDR3 DNA sequence: TGCGCCAGCAGCTTGACAGGGGAGGCCACTGAAGCTTTCTTT. It translates to CASSLTGEATEAFF.

This clone was found a few times. The chain joins TRBV19 to TRBJ1-1; no reliable D call. The CDR3 spans 15 residues. CDR1 and CDR2 (germline): LNHDA, SQIVND (reference sequence). The ends were cut back, 5 bases at V and 3 bases at J, with 16 bases in the middle. CDR3 in amino acids: CASSEDREIHTEAFF. The CDR3 nucleotides read TGTGCCAGTAGTGAGGATCGGGAAATCCACACTGAAGCTTTCTTT.

V usage is TRBV28 and J usage is TRBJ2-7, with 10 bases identical to TRBD1. The germline V gene encodes CDR1 MDHEN and CDR2 SYDVKM. The CDR3 totals 16 residues. V lost 4 bases, J lost 5 bases, and 11 bases stayed unmatched. This CDR3 is CASSSPPGQGIDEQYF. CDR3 coding DNA: TGTGCCAGCAGTTCCCCTCCGGGACAGGGGATAGACGAGCAGTACTTC.

This clone occurred once. A read error may produce the germline difference seen at one junction end. The CDR3 loop is CASSEYSRSGANGLTF. The CDR3 DNA sequence: TGTGCCAGCAGTGAGTACAGCCGCTCTGGGGCCAACGGCCTGACTTTC. The chain combines TRBV25-1 with TRBJ2-6; D is possibly TRBD1 (5 bases). Germline assignment: CDR1 MGHDK and CDR2 SYGVNS. This CDR3 region has 16 residues.

The rearrangement joins TRBV18 to TRBJ1-1, with D maybe TRBD1 (5 bases). CDR1 is KGHSH, CDR2 LQKENI, per germline. The germline V and J ends were trimmed by 3 bases and 5 bases, with 13 bases remaining between them. CDR3 length: 14 residues. CDR3 protein: CASSPQGGGTEAFF. The CDR3 bases are TGTGCCAGCTCACCCCAGGGAGGTGGGACTGAAGCTTTCTTT.

This clone was counted a few times. This chain links TRBV7-2 with TRBJ2-2, with unresolved D. V gave up 0 bases and J gave up 0 bases, with 5 bases separating them. Germline-derived CDR1 and CDR2 are SGHTA and FQGNSA. This CDR3 region has 15 residues. CDR3 nucleotide sequence: TGTGCCAGCAGCTTAGCACAGTCGAACACCGGGGAGCTGTTTTTT. Its protein product is CASSLAQSNTGELFF.

For this clone: The sample contains more than one DNA sequence encoding this CDR3. This chain connects TRBV7-3 to TRBJ2-1; TRBD2 might be the D (5 bases). From germline, CDR1 is SGHTA and CDR2 FQGTGA. The V gene lost 4 bases and the J gene lost 4 bases, with 14 bases spanning the gap. CDR3 length: 15 amino acids. CDR3 amino acids: CASSSSAVTYNEQFF. The CDR3 nucleotides read TGTGCCAGCAGCTCCTCAGCGGTCACTTACAATGAGCAGTTCTTC. Complete variable domain (other parts from reference TRBV7-3 and TRBJ2-1): GAGVSQTPSNKVTEKGKYVELRCDPISGHTALYWYRQSLGQGPEFLIYFQGTGAADDSGLPNDRFFAVRPEGSVSTLKIQRTERGDSAVYLCASSSSAVTYNEQFFGPGTRLTVL.

This clone has more than one count but fewer than ten. The V and J genes are TRBV18 and TRBJ2-4; the D gene is possibly TRBD2 (6 bases). Trimming took off 5 bases at V and 6 bases at J, with 20 bases between the two ends. The CDR3 has 16 amino acids. Germline loops: CDR1 KGHSH, CDR2 LQKENI. CDR3 region: CASSAAAGGTLNIQYF. The CDR3 DNA follows: TGTGCCAGCTCAGCGGCGGCTGGCGGGACCTTAAACATTCAGTACTTC. The full variable domain, in which reference TRBV18 and TRBJ2-4 provide the parts outside the CDR3, is NAGVMQNPRHLVRRRGQEARLRCSPMKGHSHVYWYRQLPEEGLKFMVYLQKENIIDESGMPKERFSAEFPKEGPSILRIQQVVRGDSAAYFCASSAAAGGTLNIQYFGAGTRLSVL.

V gene TRBV7-2 combines with J gene TRBJ2-5; D may be TRBD1 (6 bases). Germline V gene sequence: CDR1 SGHTA, CDR2 FQGNSA. The CDR3 consists of 15 residues. The germline V and J ends were trimmed by 2 bases and 5 bases, with 15 bases remaining between them. The CDR3 nucleotides are TGTGCCAGCAGCTTACAGGGGCACCCTGGGGAGACCCAGTACTTC. Amino acids: CASSLQGHPGETQYF.

This chain joins TRBV7-2 and TRBJ2-1, with TRBD2 identical over 7 bases. The CDR3 spans 15 residues. V trimming: 1 base; J trimming: 4 bases; junction bases outside the gene matches: 4. Germline V CDR1 and CDR2: SGHTA, FQGNSA. DNA for the CDR3: TGTGCCAGCAGCTTAGGAGGGGACTATTACAATGAGCAGTTCTTC. It translates to CASSLGGDYYNEQFF.

The genes are TRBV7-8 and TRBJ2-5; 7 bases fit TRBD1. Germline values: CDR1 SGHVS, CDR2 FQNEAQ. After removal of 5 bases from V and 4 bases from J, the junction contained 7 bases not matched to a gene. The CDR3 has 14 residues. Written as DNA, the CDR3 is TGTGCCAGCAGCCCCACAGGGGTTCCAGAGACCCAGTACTTC. It yields the protein CASSPTGVPETQYF. The full variable domain, in which reference TRBV7-8 and TRBJ2-5 provide the parts outside the CDR3, is GAGVSQSPRYKVAKRGQDVALRCDPISGHVSLFWYQQALGQGPEFLTYFQNEAQLDKSGLPSDRFFAERPEGSVSTLKIQRTQQEDSAVYLCASSPTGVPETQYFGPGTRLLVL.

The chain recombines TRBV10-1 with TRBJ1-1, with D possibly being TRBD1 (5 bases). The CDR3 has 13 residues. Germline-derived CDR1 and CDR2 are WNHNN and SYGVQD (reference sequence). The V end lost 4 bases, the J end lost 1 base, and 7 bases lay between the germline ends. The CDR3 nucleotides are TGCGCCAGCAGTGTAGGGGCGAACACTGAAGCTTTCTTT. Protein product: CASSVGANTEAFF.

The genes are TRBV4-1 and TRBJ1-1; D ambiguous. The V gene lost 0 bases and the J gene lost 1 base, with 9 bases spanning the gap. Germline lookup yields CDR1 MGHRA and CDR2 YSYEKL. CDR3 length equals 15 residues. CDR3 sequence: CASSQDGDRNTEAFF. The CDR3 DNA follows: TGCGCCAGCAGCCAAGACGGGGATAGGAACACTGAAGCTTTCTTT.

The chain combines TRBV29-1 with TRBJ2-3; the match to TRBD1 covers 8 bases. V shed 4 bases, J shed 2 bases, and the junction held 5 bases outside the gene matches. Germline V gene lookup returns CDR1 SQVTM and CDR2 ANQGSEA. The CDR3 contains 14 residues. The CDR3 bases are TGCAGCGTTGCCAGGACAGGGAACACAGATACGCAGTATTTT. Translating it yields CSVARTGNTDTQYF.

The rearrangement links TRBV19 to TRBJ1-5, with 8 bases that match TRBD1. Trimming took 6 bases from V and 3 from J; bases not matched to a gene: 4. Germline V lookup: CDR1 LNHDA, CDR2 SQIVND (reference sequence). The CDR3 is made up of 14 amino acids. CDR3: CASRTGVSNQPQHF. DNA of the CDR3: TGTGCCAGTAGGACAGGGGTTTCCAATCAGCCCCAGCATTTT.

This chain connects TRBV18 to TRBJ1-2; 8 nucleotides agree with TRBD1. Trimming cost V 4 bases and J 8 bases; bases outside gene matches: 6. Germline CDR1 KGHSH, CDR2 LQKENI. This CDR3 has 13 residues. Here the CDR3 DNA reads TGTGCCAGCTCACAGGACAGGGAGGGCGGCTACACCTTC. Translated, it gives CASSQDREGGYTF.

This clone occurred a few times. This chain joins TRBV9 and TRBJ1-1; TRBD1 might be the D (5 bases). Deletions cut 0 bases from V and 3 bases from J, with 9 bases between. CDR1 is SGDLS, CDR2 YYNGEE, per germline. The CDR3 runs 14 residues. The CDR3 nucleotides read TGTGCCAGCAGCGTAGACGGGGACTACACTGAAGCTTTCTTT. It is translated as CASSVDGDYTEAFF.

The chain combines TRBV28 with TRBJ2-3; no firm D call. The CDR3 spans 14 residues. CDR1 is MDHEN and CDR2 is SYDVKM in the germline V gene. The V end lost 6 bases, the J end lost 0 bases, and 10 bases lay between the germline ends. The CDR3 loop reads CASSTSQSTDTQYF. The CDR3 DNA follows: TGTGCCAGCAGCACCAGTCAGAGCACAGATACGCAGTATTTT.

The chain carries TRBV5-5 and TRBJ1-2; TRBD1 agrees at 8 bases. Germline assignment: CDR1 SGHKS and CDR2 YYEKEE (reference sequence). Losses at the gene ends were 2 bases for V and 0 bases for J; bases not matched to a gene: 12. This CDR3 is 18 amino acids long. The CDR3, as DNA: TGTGCCAGCAGCTTTCGGGTGACAGGGGCAACCTCTAACTATGGCTACACCTTC. It encodes CASSFRVTGATSNYGYTF.

The J gene is TRBJ2-7, the V gene TRBV11-3; a possible D gene is TRBD1 (5 bases). Germline values: CDR1 SGHNT, CDR2 YENEEA. Trimming stripped 5 bases from V and 4 bases from J, with 12 bases between. This CDR3 has 13 amino acids. The CDR3 region has the DNA TGTGCCAGCAGCCGGACACCGCCGTACGAGCAGTACTTC. Translation gives CASSRTPPYEQYF.

The chain's CDR3 is CASSYIGGIGWDGYTF. CDR3 sequence (DNA): TGTGCCAGCAGCTATATAGGGGGCATAGGATGGGATGGCTACACCTTC. This sequence joins TRBV7-2 and TRBJ1-2; 7 bases align to TRBD1. Germline V lookup: CDR1 SGHTA, CDR2 FQGNSA. This CDR3 comprises 16 residues. Germline trimming cut 4 bases from V and 6 bases from J; bases unmatched to any gene: 14.

Turning to this clone: Distinct nucleotide sequences in the sample also encode this CDR3. The chain carries TRBV28 and TRBJ1-5; the D gene is possibly TRBD1 (6 bases). The CDR3 consists of 14 residues. Germline lookup yields CDR1 MDHEN and CDR2 SYDVKM. V lost 6 bases, J lost 5 bases, and 14 bases lay in between. Here the CDR3 reads CASSLGQLHQPQHF. The CDR3 coding sequence is TGTGCCAGCAGCTTAGGACAGCTTCATCAGCCCCAGCATTTT.

The rearrangement uses TRBV27 and TRBJ2-5; 9 positions agree with TRBD1. The V segment lost 6 bases and the J segment 4 bases; nucleotides outside the gene matches: 3. From germline, CDR1 is MNHEY and CDR2 SMNVEV (reference sequence). This CDR3 region has 13 residues. The CDR3 loop reads CASRWTGAETQYF. In DNA form, the CDR3 reads TGTGCCAGCAGGTGGACAGGGGCAGAGACCCAGTACTTC.

This clone was seen just once. The rearrangement links TRBV2 to TRBJ2-5; possible D gene TRBD2, 5 bases. Germline V gene sequence: CDR1 SNHLY, CDR2 FYNNEI. CDR3 length equals 14 residues. Between the trimmed V and J ends, which lost 4 bases and 4 bases, there was a span of 13 bases. CDR3 nucleotides: TGTGCCAGCAGTGGACTGACCAGCGGAGAGACCCAGTACTTC. Translation: CASSGLTSGETQYF.

This chain joins TRBV7-9 and TRBJ1-3, with D possibly TRBD1 on 5 matching bases. The CDR3 spans 19 residues. The germline CDR1 and CDR2 sequences are SEHNR and FQNEAQ (reference sequence). The ends were cut back, 2 bases at V and 3 bases at J, with 23 bases in the middle. The CDR3 DNA reads TGTGCCAGCAGCTTATGGGGCTCTCGGAGTTCTGATAATGGAAACACCATATATTTT. This translates into CASSLWGSRSSDNGNTIYF.